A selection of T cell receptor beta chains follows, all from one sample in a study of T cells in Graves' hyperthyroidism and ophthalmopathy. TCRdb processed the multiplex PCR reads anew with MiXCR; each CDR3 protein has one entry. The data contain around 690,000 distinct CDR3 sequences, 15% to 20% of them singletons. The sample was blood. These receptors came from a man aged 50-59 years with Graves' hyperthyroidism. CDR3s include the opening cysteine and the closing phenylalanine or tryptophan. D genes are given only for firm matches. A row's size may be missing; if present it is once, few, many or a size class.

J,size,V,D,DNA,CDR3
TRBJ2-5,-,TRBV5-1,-,TGCGCCAGCAGCTTGCTCCTTCCCTACGGGAGCGGTTCCTGGGAGACCCAGTACTTC,CASSLLLPYGSGSWETQYF
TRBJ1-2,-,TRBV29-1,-,TGCAGCGTTGAGAGAGACGCAGGATTCTATGGCTACACCTTC,CSVERDAGFYGYTF
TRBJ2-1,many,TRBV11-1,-,TGTGCCAGCAGCTTACTGGAGAGCTCCTACAATGAGCAGTTCTTC,CASSLLESSYNEQFF
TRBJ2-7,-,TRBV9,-,TGTGCCAGCAGCGTAGGTGAAGGGAACGAGCAGTACTTC,CASSVGEGNEQYF
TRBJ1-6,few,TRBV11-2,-,TGTGCCAGCAGCGACCTCGGGCTCTCCTATAATTCACCCCTCCACTTT,CASSDLGLSYNSPLHF
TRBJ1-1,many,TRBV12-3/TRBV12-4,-,TGTGCCAGCAGTTCGGATCCGCCACCCGAAGCTTTCTTT,CASSSDPPPEAFF
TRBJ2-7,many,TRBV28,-,TGTGCCAGCAGGCCGACCCTTCGAGACGAGCAGTACTTC,CASRPTLRDEQYF
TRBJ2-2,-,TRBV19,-,TGTGCCAGTAGTACCGCGGGAACCGGGGAGATGTTTTTT,CASSTAGTGEMFF
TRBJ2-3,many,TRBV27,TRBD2,TGTGCCAGCAGCCTAGAGACTAGCGGGAGCCCAGATACGCAGTATTTT,CASSLETSGSPDTQYF
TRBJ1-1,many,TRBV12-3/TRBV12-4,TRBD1,TGTGCCAGCAGTTCACTGGACAGGTCGAACACTGAAGCTTTCTTT,CASSSLDRSNTEAFF
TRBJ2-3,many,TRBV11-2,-,TGTGCCAGCAGCATAAGCACAGATACGCAGTATTTT,CASSISTDTQYF
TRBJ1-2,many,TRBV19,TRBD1,TGTGCCAGTAGTACACAGGGGAAGGGTGGCTACACCTTC,CASSTQGKGGYTF
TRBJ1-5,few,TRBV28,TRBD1,TGTGCCAGCAGTTTATACCCGACAGGGGGTGGCAATCAGCCCCAGCATTTT,CASSLYPTGGGNQPQHF
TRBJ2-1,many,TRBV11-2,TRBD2,TGTGCCAGCAGATCTACTAGCGGGAGCTCCTACAATGAGCAGTTCTTC,CASRSTSGSSYNEQFF
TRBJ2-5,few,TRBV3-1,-,TGTGCCAGCAGCCAAAACCGACCAGATGAACAAGAGACCCAGTACTTC,CASSQNRPDEQETQYF
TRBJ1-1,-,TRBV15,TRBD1,TGTGCCACCAGCAGACGTAGACAGGGGGCCACTGAAGCTTTCTTT,CATSRRRQGATEAFF
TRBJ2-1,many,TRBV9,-,TGTGCCAGCAGCGTAGGGGGGGCAGGGGCCTACAATGAGCAGTTCTTC,CASSVGGAGAYNEQFF
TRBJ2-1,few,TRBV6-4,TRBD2,TGTGCCAGCAGTGAATTTACTGTGACTAGCGGATACAATGAGCAGTTCTTC,CASSEFTVTSGYNEQFF
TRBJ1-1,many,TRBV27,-,TGTGCCAGCAGTCTCGGGACCCAACGGCGACGGGCTTTCTTT,CASSLGTQRRRAFF
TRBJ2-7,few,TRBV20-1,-,TGCAGTAATCGGGGTCCCTACGAGCAGTACTTC,CSNRGPYEQYF
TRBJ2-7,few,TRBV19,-,TGTGCCAGTAGTTCAGCCCCGAGGACCTACGAGCAGTACTTC,CASSSAPRTYEQYF
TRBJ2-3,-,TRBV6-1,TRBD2,TGTGCCAGCAGCCCCCTGGGACTAACCGGCACAGATACGCAGTATTTT,CASSPLGLTGTDTQYF
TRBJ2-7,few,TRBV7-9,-,TGTGCCAGCAGCGCCGGACATACCTACGAGCAGTACTTC,CASSAGHTYEQYF
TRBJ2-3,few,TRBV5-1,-,TGCGCCAGCAGCTTGGATGGCGGGGATGTTAGCACAGATACGCAGTATTTT,CASSLDGGDVSTDTQYF
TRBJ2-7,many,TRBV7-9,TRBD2,TGTGCCAGCAGCTGGCCGGGACTAGCGGGAGGGCCGGGAGAGCAGTACTTC,CASSWPGLAGGPGEQYF